A single sample is the source of the 9 T cell receptor beta chains below, sequenced in a study of lymphopenia after photon versus proton radiotherapy. Clones were read by immunoSEQ multiplex PCR, and TCRdb kept only the in-frame ones, dropping some. The top ten hold roughly 13% of the sample, which has some 64,000 clones, about nine tenths seen once. The sample consisted of peripheral blood, taken from a patient treated with proton-based radiotherapy. The receptor source for this set is an elderly man with esophageal cancer.

The chain employs TRBV29-1 and TRBJ2-2; D possibly corresponds to TRBD1 (5 bases). The germline V gene has CDR1 SQVTM and CDR2 ANQGSEA. Between the trimmed V and J ends, which lost 3 bases and 1 base, there was a span of 15 bases. This CDR3 has 16 amino acids. The CDR3 nucleotides are TGCAGCGTTGAGTTTTGGGGCAGTGGGAACACCGGGGAGCTGTTTTTT. Protein product: CSVEFWGSGNTGELFF.

The chain joins TRBV6-5 to TRBJ1-2, with no clear D. V was shortened by 9 bases and J by 6 bases, with 20 bases between the two germline ends. This CDR3 is built from 14 residues. CDR1 and CDR2 from the germline V gene are MNHEY and SVGAGI. CDR3 sequence reads: CASKLGQIENGYTF. The DNA for the CDR3 is TGTGCCAGTAAACTAGGGCAGATCGAAAATGGCTACACCTTC.

This clone was counted only a few times. The DNA of the CDR3 is TGTGCCAGCAGAACCAGTCGGGACGGTAACTATGGCTACACCTTC. This gives the protein CASRTSRDGNYGYTF. The chain combines TRBV18 with TRBJ1-2; D possibly corresponds to TRBD1 (5 bases). The CDR3 runs 15 residues. Germline CDR1 and CDR2: KGHSH and LQKENI. Trimming cost V 8 bases and J 1 base, with 17 bases left between them.

V gene TRBV28 combines with J gene TRBJ2-1, with 14 nucleotides matching TRBD2. J lost 2 bases, V lost 3 bases, and 9 bases had no gene match. Germline V gives CDR1 MDHEN, CDR2 SYDVKM. The CDR3 is made up of 19 amino acids. The CDR3 region has the DNA TGTGCCAGCAGTTTTCGGCGGACTAGCGGGAGGAAAGCCTACAATGAGCAGTTCTTC. Protein sequence: CASSFRRTSGRKAYNEQFF. Based on the CDR3 plus reference TRBV28 and TRBJ2-1, the full variable domain is DVKVTQSSRYLVKRTGEKVFLECVQDMDHENMFWYRQDPGLGLRLIYFSYDVKMKEKGDIPEGYSVSREKKERFSLILESASTNQTSMYLCASSFRRTSGRKAYNEQFFGPGTRLTVL.

V gene TRBV11-3 combines with J gene TRBJ1-2; no reliable D call. The germline CDR1 and CDR2 sequences are SGHNT and YENEEA. V shed 1 base and J shed 3 bases, with 27 bases lying between them. The CDR3 has 20 residues. CDR3 sequence reads: CASSLGRKSKYRPTDYGYTF. The CDR3 nucleotides read TGTGCCAGCAGCTTAGGACGGAAAAGCAAGTACCGGCCTACTGACTATGGCTACACCTTC.

The V and J genes are TRBV30 and TRBJ1-1, with unresolved D. V dropped 4 bases and J dropped 6 bases, with 12 bases sitting between them. Per the germline V gene, CDR1 is GTSNPN and CDR2 is SVGIG (reference sequence). The CDR3 has 12 amino acids. CDR3 in amino acids: CAWTPLWAEAFF. The CDR3, as DNA: TGTGCCTGGACTCCTTTATGGGCTGAAGCTTTCTTT. Using reference TRBV30 and TRBJ1-1 for the parts outside the CDR3, the full variable domain is SQTIHQWPATLVQPVGSPLSLECTVEGTSNPNLYWYRQAAGRGLQLLFYSVGIGQISSEVPQNLSASRPQDRQFILSSKKLLLSDSGFYLCAWTPLWAEAFFGQGTRLTVV.

Of note for this clone: One end of the junction varies from germline; a read error may be responsible. The J gene is TRBJ1-2, the V gene TRBV5-4; TRBD1 aligns across 11 bases. CDR1 is SGHNT and CDR2 is YYREEE in the germline V gene (reference sequence). The CDR3 has 11 amino acids. CDR3: CASRRTGGCTF. CDR3 nucleotide sequence: TGTGCCAGCAGGCGGACAGGGGGCTGCACCTTC.

Written as DNA, the CDR3 is TGCGCCAGCAGCCAAGCCCCGCGGGGCTACACCGGGGAGCTGTTTTTT. Its translation: CASSQAPRGYTGELFF. V is TRBV4-3 and J is TRBJ2-2; a weak D match, TRBD2 (6 bases). Germline CDR1 is LGHNA and CDR2 is YSLEER. V lost 1 base, J lost 3 bases, and 12 bases lay in between. The CDR3 is made up of 16 amino acids.

The chain employs TRBV11-2 and TRBJ2-3, with a weak D call TRBD2 (5 bases). With 0 bases removed from V and 8 bases from J, the gap between germline ends came to 12 bases. CDR3 length: 14 amino acids. Germline V lookup: CDR1 SGHAT, CDR2 FQNNGV. CDR3 loop: CASSLETLDGTQYF. For the CDR3, the DNA is TGTGCCAGCAGCTTAGAGACACTAGACGGTACGCAGTATTTT.